This is a list of T cell receptor beta chains from one sample in a study of blood T cells in healthy people across ages. TCRdb called the 5' RACE reads again in MiXCR, with one record for every CDR3 protein. This sample has about 1,800,000 distinct CDR3 sequences, with 28% found just once. Sequenced sample: blood. These receptor sequences come from a woman aged 25 to 39 in good health. CDR3s include the opening cysteine and the closing phenylalanine or tryptophan. Fields, in order: J gene, clone size, V gene, D gene, CDR3 DNA, CDR3 protein. The D gene is left open where the match is weak. A row's size may be missing; if present it is once, few, many or a size class.

J: TRBJ2-3
size: NA
V: TRBV7-9
D: TRBD1
DNA: TGTGCCAGCAGCCCCGGACAGGGATTGGTAGATACGCAGTATTTT
CDR3: CASSPGQGLVDTQYF

J: TRBJ1-2
size: NA
V: TRBV28
D: TRBD1
DNA: TGTGCCACGGGGACAGGCTTTTCCTATGGCTACACCTTC
CDR3: CATGTGFSYGYTF

J: TRBJ1-3
size: NA
V: TRBV7-2
D: NA
DNA: TGTGCCAGCAGCTTAAACGAGTTCTCTGGAAACACCATATATTTT
CDR3: CASSLNEFSGNTIYF

J: TRBJ2-4
size: few
V: TRBV7-2
D: NA
DNA: TGTGCCAGCAGCTTCGCGTTAGCCAAAAACATTCAGTACTTC
CDR3: CASSFALAKNIQYF

J: TRBJ2-1
size: few
V: TRBV14
D: TRBD2
DNA: TGTGCCAGCAGCTTAATCGGGAGGCGGGAGCAGTTCTTC
CDR3: CASSLIGRREQFF

J: TRBJ2-1
size: few
V: TRBV7-2
D: NA
DNA: TGTGCCAGCAGCCGAGGCCCCGGGACGCCCCCGTTCTTC
CDR3: CASSRGPGTPPFF

J: TRBJ2-5
size: NA
V: TRBV7-2
D: TRBD2
DNA: TGTGCCAGCAGCTTGGGCGTAGCGGGAAGCGGCGGGGAGACCCAGTACTTC
CDR3: CASSLGVAGSGGETQYF

J: TRBJ2-4
size: many
V: TRBV29-1
D: TRBD2
DNA: TGCAGCGTTGACAAAGCGGGGGAAAACAAAAACATTCAGTACTTC
CDR3: CSVDKAGENKNIQYF

J: TRBJ1-2
size: NA
V: TRBV20-1
D: NA
DNA: TGCAGTGCTAGGGGTACAACATATGGCTACACCTTC
CDR3: CSARGTTYGYTF

J: TRBJ1-2
size: few
V: TRBV5-5
D: TRBD1
DNA: TGTGCCAGCAGCTACCCCGGGACAGCCTATGGCCACACCTTC
CDR3: CASSYPGTAYGHTF

J: TRBJ2-7
size: NA
V: TRBV7-3
D: NA
DNA: TGTGCCAGCAGCTTAAAATCTCGCTGGGGCTACGAGCAGTACTTC
CDR3: CASSLKSRWGYEQYF

J: TRBJ2-1
size: few
V: TRBV20-1
D: TRBD1
DNA: TGCAGTGCACCGCCGGGACAGGGGGACTACAATGAGCAGTTCTTC
CDR3: CSAPPGQGDYNEQFF

J: TRBJ2-3
size: NA
V: TRBV5-1
D: TRBD1
DNA: TGCGCCAGCCGGGACAGGGGCACCACCGATACGCAGTATTTT
CDR3: CASRDRGTTDTQYF

J: TRBJ1-2
size: NA
V: TRBV7-9
D: NA
DNA: TGTGCCAGCAGCATCTACAGGGAATCGGTGTCGGTTGGCTGCACCTTC
CDR3: CASSIYRESVSVGCTF

J: TRBJ1-5
size: few
V: TRBV6-2/TRBV6-3
D: TRBD1
DNA: TGTGCCAGCAGGACGAATCGTGACAGGGGGCCCGATCAGCCCCAGCATTTT
CDR3: CASRTNRDRGPDQPQHF

J: TRBJ2-6
size: NA
V: TRBV19
D: NA
DNA: TGTGCCAGTAGTTCAGGGTCATTCAACTCTGGGGCCAACGTCCTGACTTTC
CDR3: CASSSGSFNSGANVLTF

J: TRBJ1-1
size: few
V: TRBV5-6
D: NA
DNA: TGTGCCAGCAGCAACGGACAGCCCACTGAAGCTTTCTTT
CDR3: CASSNGQPTEAFF

J: TRBJ2-7
size: many
V: TRBV18
D: NA
DNA: TGTGCCAGCTCACCAGGGCCCGCTTACGAGCAGTACTTC
CDR3: CASSPGPAYEQYF

J: TRBJ1-2
size: NA
V: TRBV7-3
D: NA
DNA: TGTACCAGCAGACCAAGACAGGCCAACTATGGCTACACCTTC
CDR3: CTSRPRQANYGYTF